What follows are 8 T cell receptor beta chains derived from one specimen sequenced in a study of T cells expressing NK-cell markers. TCRdb reanalyzed the 5' RACE reads, giving one entry per CDR3 protein sequence and no DNA. The sample's table shows some 600,000 distinct CDR3 sequences. Sequencing was performed on blood T cells: a sorted CD56 or NKG2C T cell subset, CD4+ or CD8+ T cells, or bulk PBMC T cells (not recorded which). The receptors shown here come from a man younger than 35 in good health.

This chain uses TRBV7-2 with TRBJ2-1. This CDR3 is built from 14 residues. Germline V gene sequence: CDR1 SGHTA, CDR2 FQGNSA. The CDR3 region is CASSLDTLYNEQFF. Complete variable domain (other parts from reference TRBV7-2 and TRBJ2-1): GAGVSQSPSNKVTEKGKDVELRCDPISGHTALYWYRQSLGQGLEFLIYFQGNSAPDKSGLPSDRFSAERTGGSVSTLTIQRTQQEDSAVYLCASSLDTLYNEQFFGPGTRLTVL.

The rearrangement links TRBV15 to TRBJ2-5; TCRdb's D call of TRBD2 is untestable without DNA. The CDR3 spans 12 residues. Germline V gene data show CDR1 as LNHNV and CDR2 as YYDKDF (reference sequence). CDR3: CATRGRQETQYF. Variable domain in full (rest from reference TRBV15 and TRBJ2-5): DAMVIQNPRYQVTQFGKPVTLSCSQTLNHNVMYWYQQKSSQAPKLLFHYYDKDFNNEADTPDNFQSRRPNTSFCFLDIRSPGLGDTAMYLCATRGRQETQYFGPGTRLLVL.

The rearrangement links TRBV12-3 or TRBV12-4 to TRBJ1-1. CDR3 length equals 15 residues. The CDR3 loop is CASSLGHAGNTEAFF.

The chain uses TRBV20-1 and TRBJ2-1; checking the TCRdb D call of TRBD2 is not possible without DNA. Germline V gene data show CDR1 as DFQATT and CDR2 as SNEGSKA (reference sequence). This CDR3 contains 15 residues. The CDR3: CSAPGSSGINNEQFF.

The chain has TRBV6-1 and TRBJ1-2; the TRBD1 assignment by TCRdb is unverifiable without DNA. This CDR3 spans 13 amino acids. The germline V gene has CDR1 MNHNS and CDR2 SASEGT. CDR3 loop: CASRTQGAGGYTF.

The CDR3 region is CATTPDTNTGELFF. J is TRBJ2-2 and V is TRBV15. The germline V gene encodes CDR1 LNHNV and CDR2 YYDKDF (reference sequence). The CDR3 extends over 14 amino acids.

This chain uses TRBV4-1 with TRBJ2-3; with no DNA, the TCRdb D assignment of TRBD2 cannot be verified. Germline V gene lookup returns CDR1 MGHRA and CDR2 YSYEKL. The CDR3 extends over 15 amino acids. The CDR3 loop is CASSQISRRADTQYF.

This chain joins TRBV5-5 and TRBJ1-5; the TCRdb call, TRBD1, lacks DNA for checking. From germline, CDR1 is SGHKS and CDR2 YYEKEE (reference sequence). The CDR3 extends over 13 amino acids. CDR3 loop: CASKGVGNQPQHF.